This T cell receptor (beta chain) appears in the sequencing data of a study of blood T cell repertoires in COVID-19. Across the whole study: COVID-19 samples collected from the United States, Italy and Spain covered acute and convalescent phases. PBMCs, B-cell-depleted T cells, or T cells provided the cDNA or gDNA that made up the material.

Original analysis: Estimation of nucleated cell counts relied on the amplification of reference gene primers. TCRdb's copy holds only in-frame clones and misses some; the assay was immunoSEQ multiplex PCR. V and J calls and clone size come straight from that table; D and trimming were deduced from the DNA. This table has roughly 160,000 clones, around 84% appearing once. Germline values: CDR1 MNHEY, CDR2 SVGAGI. The CDR3 length is 14 residues. V was pared by 7 bases and J by 1 base, with 11 bases between. The material sequenced was peripheral blood. This TCR was recovered from a man over 45 with active or convalescent COVID-19. The V gene is TRBV6-5, the J gene TRBJ1-5; D unclear. CDR3 coding DNA: TGTGCCAGCATCCCCAGCGGGAGCAATCAGCCCCAGCATTTT. Translated, it gives CASIPSGSNQPQHF.